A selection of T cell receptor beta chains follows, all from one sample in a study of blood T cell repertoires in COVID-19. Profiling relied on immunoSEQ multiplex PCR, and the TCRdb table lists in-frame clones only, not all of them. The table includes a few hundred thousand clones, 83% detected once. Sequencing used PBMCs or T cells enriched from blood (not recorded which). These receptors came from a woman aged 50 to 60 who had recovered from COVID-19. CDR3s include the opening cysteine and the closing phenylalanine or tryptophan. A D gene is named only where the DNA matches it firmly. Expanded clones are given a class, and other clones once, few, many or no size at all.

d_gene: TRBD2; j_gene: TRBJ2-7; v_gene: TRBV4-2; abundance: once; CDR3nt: TGTGCCAGCAGCCCTACGGGAGGGGGGGCAGCGGGAGGGCCCTACGAGCAGTACTTC; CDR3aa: CASSPTGGGAAGGPYEQYF
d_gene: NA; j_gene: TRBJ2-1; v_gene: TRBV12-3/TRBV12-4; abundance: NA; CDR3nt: TGTGCCAGCAGTTGGTTAGGGGGGGAGGAGCAGTTCTTC; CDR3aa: CASSWLGGEEQFF
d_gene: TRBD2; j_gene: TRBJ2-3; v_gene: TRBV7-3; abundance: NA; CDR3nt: TGTGCCAGCAGCTCCCTGGCTAGCGGGAATATCGCAGATACGCAGTATTTT; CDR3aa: CASSSLASGNIADTQYF
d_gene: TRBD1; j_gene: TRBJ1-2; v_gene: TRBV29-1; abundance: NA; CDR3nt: TGCAGCGTTGAGAAGGGACAGTCTAACTATGGCTACACCTTC; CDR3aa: CSVEKGQSNYGYTF
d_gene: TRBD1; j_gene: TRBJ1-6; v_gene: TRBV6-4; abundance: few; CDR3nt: TGTGCCAGCAGTGAGGCCGGACAGGGAAGAACTCCCCTCCACTTT; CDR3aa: CASSEAGQGRTPLHF
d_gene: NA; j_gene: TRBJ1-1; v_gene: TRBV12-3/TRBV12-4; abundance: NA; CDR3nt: TGTGCCAGCAGTTTTTCCACAGGGACTGAAGCTTTCTTT; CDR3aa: CASSFSTGTEAFF
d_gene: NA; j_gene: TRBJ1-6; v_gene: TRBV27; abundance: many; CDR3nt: TGTGCCAGCAGTCTCTCAGGTTGGGTTTCACCCCTCCACTTT; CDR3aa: CASSLSGWVSPLHF
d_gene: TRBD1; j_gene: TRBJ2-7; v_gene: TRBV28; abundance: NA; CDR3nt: TGTGCCTCCTCAGGGGGTTACGAGCAGTACTTC; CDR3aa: CASSGGYEQYF
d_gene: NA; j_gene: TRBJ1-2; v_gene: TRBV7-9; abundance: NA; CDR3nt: TGTGCCAGCAGCTTTGGGCCGGGGAAGAACTATGGCTACACCTTC; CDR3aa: CASSFGPGKNYGYTF
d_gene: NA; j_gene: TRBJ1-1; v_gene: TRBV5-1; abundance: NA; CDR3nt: TGCGCCAGCAGCCAGGGGTCCGCCACTGAAGCTTTCTTT; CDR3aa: CASSQGSATEAFF
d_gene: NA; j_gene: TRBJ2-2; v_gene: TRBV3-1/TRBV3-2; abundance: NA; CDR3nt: TGTGCCAGCAGCCAAGACTCGGACACCGGGGAGCTGTTTTTT; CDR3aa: CASSQDSDTGELFF
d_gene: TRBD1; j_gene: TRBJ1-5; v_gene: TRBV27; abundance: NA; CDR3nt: TGTGCCAGCAGACCCCGGACAGGAATGGGGGATCAGCCCCAGCATTTT; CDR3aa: CASRPRTGMGDQPQHF
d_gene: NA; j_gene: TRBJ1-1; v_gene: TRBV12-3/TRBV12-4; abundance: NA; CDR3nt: TGTGCCAGCAGTTTAGCGCGATCTGAAGCTTTCTTT; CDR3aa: CASSLARSEAFF
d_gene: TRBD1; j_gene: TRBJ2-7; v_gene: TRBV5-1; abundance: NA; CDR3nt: TGCGCCAGCAGCGAGGACAGGGGGCGAAACGAGCAGTACTTC; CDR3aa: CASSEDRGRNEQYF
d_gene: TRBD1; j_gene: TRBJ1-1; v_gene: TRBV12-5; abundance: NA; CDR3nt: TGTGCTAGTGGAAAACAGGGGGGCACTGAAGCTTTCTTT; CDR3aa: CASGKQGGTEAFF
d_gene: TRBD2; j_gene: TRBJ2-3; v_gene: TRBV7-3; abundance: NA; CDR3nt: TGTGCCAGCAGCCTCAGCGGGACGAGCACAGATACGCAGTATTTT; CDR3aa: CASSLSGTSTDTQYF
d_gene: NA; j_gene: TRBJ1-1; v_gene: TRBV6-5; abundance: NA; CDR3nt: TGTGCCAGCATCGGGGGGGCCCTGCAGACTGAAGCTTTCTTT; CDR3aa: CASIGGALQTEAFF
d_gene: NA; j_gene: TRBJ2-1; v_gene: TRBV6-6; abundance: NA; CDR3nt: TGTGCCAGCAGTCTAGAGGGTTATGAGCAGTTCTTC; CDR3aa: CASSLEGYEQFF
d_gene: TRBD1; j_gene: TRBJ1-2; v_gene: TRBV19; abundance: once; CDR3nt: TGTGCCAGCCTCGAACAGGGGACTAGTAACTATGGCTACACCTTC; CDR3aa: CASLEQGTSNYGYTF
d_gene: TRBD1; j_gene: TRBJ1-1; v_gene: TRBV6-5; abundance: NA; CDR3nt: TGTGCCAGCAGTTACTCGACGTCAGGGGGCACTGAAGCTTTCTTT; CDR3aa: CASSYSTSGGTEAFF
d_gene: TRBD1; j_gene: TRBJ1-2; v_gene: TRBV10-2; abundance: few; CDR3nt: TGCGCCAGTTCTCCGGGACAGGGGACAGCTGGGTATGGCTACACCTTC; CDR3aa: CASSPGQGTAGYGYTF
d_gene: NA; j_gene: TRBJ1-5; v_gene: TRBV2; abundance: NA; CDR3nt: TGTGCCAGCAGGGAGTTTCTTAGCAATCAGCCCCAGCATTTT; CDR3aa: CASREFLSNQPQHF
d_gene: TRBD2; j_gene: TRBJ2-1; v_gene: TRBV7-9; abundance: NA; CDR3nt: TGTGCCAGCAGCGTAACTAGCGGGGGGGTCGTTGAGCAGTTCTTC; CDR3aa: CASSVTSGGVVEQFF
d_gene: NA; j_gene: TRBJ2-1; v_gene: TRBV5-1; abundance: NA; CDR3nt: TGCGCCAGCAGCTTGGCAGGTCGAGGCGGGCGGGCCAATGAGCAGTTCTTC; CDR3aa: CASSLAGRGGRANEQFF
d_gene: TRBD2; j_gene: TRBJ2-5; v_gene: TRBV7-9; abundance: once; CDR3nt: TGTGCCAGCAGCTTCGGGACTAGCGGGGGGACGGGGAGAGAGACCCAGTACTTC; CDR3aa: CASSFGTSGGTGRETQYF
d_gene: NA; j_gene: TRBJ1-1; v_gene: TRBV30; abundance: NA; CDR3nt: TGTGCCTGGAGTTCCCGGGGAGGTAACACTGAAGCTTTCTTT; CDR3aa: CAWSSRGGNTEAFF
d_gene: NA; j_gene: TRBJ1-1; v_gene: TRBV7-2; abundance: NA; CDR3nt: TGTGCCAGCAACCTCCCGGGGAACACTGAAGCTTTCTTT; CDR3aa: CASNLPGNTEAFF
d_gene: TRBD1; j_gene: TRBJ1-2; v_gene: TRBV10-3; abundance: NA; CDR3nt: TGTGCCATCAGTGAGTCGATGGGACAGGACACTAACTATGGCTACACCTTC; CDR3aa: CAISESMGQDTNYGYTF
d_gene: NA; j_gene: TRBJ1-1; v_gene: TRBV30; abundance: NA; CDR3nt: TGTGCCTGGAGTGACAGGTCTGAAGCTTTCTTT; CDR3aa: CAWSDRSEAFF